Below are 18 T cell receptor beta chains sequenced from a single sample in a study of blood T cell repertoires in COVID-19. Profiling relied on immunoSEQ multiplex PCR, and the TCRdb table lists in-frame clones only, not all of them. The repertoire holds 180,000 or so clones, with about 75% as singletons. The sample was peripheral blood. These receptors all come from a woman aged 50 to 60 with active or convalescent COVID-19.

This chain joins TRBV19 and TRBJ1-2, with 7 nucleotides matching TRBD1. CDR1 and CDR2 from the germline V gene are LNHDA and SQIVND (reference sequence). Trimming at V came to 5 bases and at J to 4 bases, leaving 10 bases not matched to a gene. The CDR3 extends over 15 amino acids. DNA of the CDR3: TGTGCCAGTAGTTCGGACAGGATATCATCCTATGGCTACACCTTC. Translating it yields CASSSDRISSYGYTF.

This chain uses TRBV2 with TRBJ2-3, with TRBD2 matching over 10 bases. The J segment lost 0 bases and the V segment lost 9 bases, leaving 3 bases of the junction unmatched. Germline V CDR1 and CDR2: SNHLY, FYNNEI. The CDR3 totals 14 residues. The CDR3 loop reads CARLAGLSTDTQYF. For the CDR3, the DNA is TGTGCCAGACTAGCGGGGTTAAGCACAGATACGCAGTATTTT. Combining the CDR3 with reference TRBV2 and TRBJ2-3 gives the whole variable domain EPEVTQTPSHQVTQMGQEVILRCVPISNHLYFYWYRQILGQKVEFLVSFYNNEISEKSEIFDDQFSVERPDGSNFTLKIRSTKLEDSAMYFCARLAGLSTDTQYFGPGTRLTVL.

The chain uses TRBV6-6 and TRBJ1-1, with D unclear. With 5 bases removed from V and 1 base from J, the gap between germline ends came to 8 bases. The germline gives CDR1 MNHNY, CDR2 SVGAGI (reference sequence). This CDR3 contains 13 residues. The CDR3 nucleotides read TGTGCCAGCAGTCAGCCAACGAACACTGAAGCTTTCTTT. Its translation is CASSQPTNTEAFF.

The chain uses TRBV5-6 and TRBJ2-1; TRBD2 agrees at 9 bases. The germline gives CDR1 SGHDT, CDR2 YYEEEE. V was clipped by 1 base and J by 8 bases; unmatched bases: 7. The CDR3 spans 15 residues. The CDR3 nucleotides are TGTGCCAGCAGCTTGATCCTAGCGGGGCAGGATGAGCAGTTCTTC. Protein product: CASSLILAGQDEQFF.

The V gene is TRBV19, the J gene TRBJ2-1; 9 nucleotides align to TRBD2. After removal of 6 bases from V and 5 bases from J, the junction contained 5 bases not matched to a gene. The CDR3 is 14 residues long. Germline V CDR1 and CDR2: LNHDA, SQIVND (reference sequence). CDR3 sequence (DNA): TGTGCCAGTAGGGTGATAGCGGGGGACAATGAGCAGTTCTTC. It translates to CASRVIAGDNEQFF.

The chain recombines TRBV7-2 with TRBJ2-6, with TRBD1 matching over 7 bases. The CDR3 runs to 15 residues. Trimming at V came to 6 bases and at J to 2 bases, leaving 4 bases not matched to a gene. Germline V gene data show CDR1 as SGHTA and CDR2 as FQGNSA. The CDR3 bases are TGTGCCAGCAGGCCGACAGGGACTGGGGCCAACGTCCTGACTTTC. It specifies CASRPTGTGANVLTF.

This rearrangement joins TRBV29-1 to TRBJ2-1; TRBD2 matches at 11 bases. The V gene's germline CDR1 is SQVTM and CDR2 ANQGSEA. The CDR3 runs to 15 residues. The junction had 8 bases not matched to a gene; V was cut back by 4 bases and J by 6 bases. The CDR3 DNA reads TGCAGCGTTGGGGGCCCTAGCGGGAGGCCCAATGAGCAGTTCTTC. Translating gives CSVGGPSGRPNEQFF.

This chain joins TRBV3-1 (or the pseudogene TRBV3-2) and TRBJ2-7, with TRBD1 as a possible D gene (5 bases). Germline V lookup: CDR1 LGHDT, CDR2 YNNKEL (reference sequence). The CDR3 runs 13 residues. V was cut by 0 bases and J by 6 bases, with 9 bases left in between. DNA of the CDR3: TGTGCCAGCAGCCAAGAGACAGCCCGCGAGCAGTACTTC. This encodes CASSQETAREQYF.

The V call is TRBV27, the J call TRBJ1-5, with a possible D match to TRBD1 (5 bases). Trimming pared 7 bases from V and 2 bases from J, leaving 12 bases between. The CDR3 runs to 14 residues. Looked up from germline, CDR1 is MNHEY and CDR2 is SMNVEV (reference sequence). The CDR3 nucleotides are TGTGCCAGCACGTCAGGGAACGGCAATCAGCCCCAGCATTTT. This encodes CASTSGNGNQPQHF.

V and J are TRBV3-1 (or the pseudogene TRBV3-2) and TRBJ1-5; D is undetermined. The length of the CDR3 is 14 residues. Trimming pared 1 base from V and 4 bases from J, leaving 8 bases between. The germline V gene encodes CDR1 LGHDT and CDR2 YNNKEL (reference sequence). The CDR3 protein is CASSQGQMNQPQHF. The CDR3 coding sequence is TGTGCCAGCAGCCAAGGGCAGATGAATCAGCCCCAGCATTTT.

This clone was found a few times. The chain employs TRBV5-1 and TRBJ1-2, with a weak D call TRBD1 (6 bases). The CDR3 length is 14 residues. CDR1 and CDR2 from the germline V gene are SGHRS and YFSETQ. The V end lost 5 bases, the J end lost 3 bases, and 14 bases lay between the germline ends. CDR3 nucleotide sequence: TGCGCCAGCAGGGCCACACAGGGAGACTATGGCTACACCTTC. It encodes CASRATQGDYGYTF.

The chain uses TRBV6-5 and TRBJ2-1, with 9 bases matching TRBD1. The V gene's germline CDR1 is MNHEY and CDR2 SVGAGI. V was pared by 6 bases and J by 2 bases, with 5 bases of the junction left unmatched. This CDR3 has 15 amino acids. The DNA for the CDR3 is TGTGCCAGCAGGAGGGGACAGGGAGCCTACAATGAGCAGTTCTTC. It yields the protein CASRRGQGAYNEQFF.

The genes are TRBV28 and TRBJ1-5, with D hard to call. From germline, CDR1 is MDHEN and CDR2 SYDVKM. The V gene lost 6 bases and the J gene lost 0 bases, with 12 bases spanning the gap. The CDR3 contains 15 residues. CDR3 in DNA: TGTGCCAGCAGCACCGGGTCATTTAGCAATCAGCCCCAGCATTTT. Translating gives CASSTGSFSNQPQHF.

The rearrangement links TRBV27 to TRBJ1-5; D gene unclear. The CDR3 covers 14 residues. Germline assignment: CDR1 MNHEY and CDR2 SMNVEV (reference sequence). V was clipped by 4 bases and J by 8 bases, with 15 bases between them. The CDR3 loop reads CASSSTPNSKPQHF. The CDR3 bases are TGTGCCAGCAGTTCAACCCCGAACTCCAAGCCCCAGCATTTT.

The CDR3 DNA follows: TGTGCCAGCAGTTTATCCTCCGGGAGCGATGGCTACACCTTC. This sequence encodes CASSLSSGSDGYTF. The genes are TRBV6-5 and TRBJ1-2, with no clear D. V lost 4 bases and J lost 6, with 15 bases in between. CDR1 is MNHEY, CDR2 SVGAGI, per germline. This CDR3 has 14 amino acids.

This clone showed up just once. The rearrangement uses TRBV2 and TRBJ1-2, with 12 bases that match TRBD1. Germline V gene data show CDR1 as SNHLY and CDR2 as FYNNEI. After removal of 5 bases from V and 8 bases from J, the junction contained 12 bases not matched to a gene. The CDR3 spans 16 residues. The CDR3 DNA sequence: TGTGCCAGCAGTTCACAAACCGGGACAGGGGGCTTGGGCTACACCTTC. Its translation is CASSSQTGTGGLGYTF. Together with reference TRBV2 and TRBJ1-2, the CDR3 gives the full variable domain: EPEVTQTPSHQVTQMGQEVILRCVPISNHLYFYWYRQILGQKVEFLVSFYNNEISEKSEIFDDQFSVERPDGSNFTLKIRSTKLEDSAMYFCASSSQTGTGGLGYTFGSGTRLTVV.

This chain connects TRBV2 to TRBJ1-4, with TRBD1 as a possible D gene (6 bases). Germline V gene lookup returns CDR1 SNHLY and CDR2 FYNNEI. The CDR3 extends over 13 amino acids. V gave up 6 bases and J gave up 7 bases, with 12 bases separating them. CDR3 amino acids: CASSIQGGEKLFF. The CDR3, as DNA: TGTGCCAGCAGCATACAGGGTGGTGAAAAACTGTTTTTT. Supplemented by reference TRBV2 and TRBJ1-4, the full variable domain reads EPEVTQTPSHQVTQMGQEVILRCVPISNHLYFYWYRQILGQKVEFLVSFYNNEISEKSEIFDDQFSVERPDGSNFTLKIRSTKLEDSAMYFCASSIQGGEKLFFGSGTQLSVL.

V gene TRBV4-3 combines with J gene TRBJ1-2; 7 bases map to TRBD1. J gave up 4 bases and V 0 bases, and 8 bases lay outside the gene matches. Germline-derived CDR1 and CDR2 are LGHNA and YSLEER. CDR3 length: 16 amino acids. The DNA for the CDR3 is TGCGCCAGCAGCCAAGATCTGCCGACAGGGCTCTATGGCTACACCTTC. It encodes CASSQDLPTGLYGYTF.